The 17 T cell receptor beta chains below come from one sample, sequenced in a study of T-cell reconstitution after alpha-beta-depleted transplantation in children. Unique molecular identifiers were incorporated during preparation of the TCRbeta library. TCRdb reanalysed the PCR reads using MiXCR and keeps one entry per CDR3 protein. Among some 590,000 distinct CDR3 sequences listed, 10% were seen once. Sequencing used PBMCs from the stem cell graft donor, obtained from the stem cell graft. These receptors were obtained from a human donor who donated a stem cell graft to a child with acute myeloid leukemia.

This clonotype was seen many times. The CDR3 sequence: CSGYLSGISDTQYF. The CDR3 nucleotides are TGCAGCGGCTACCTTAGCGGGATCTCAGATACGCAGTATTTT. The chain uses TRBV29-1 and TRBJ2-3; 8 bases agree with TRBD2. Per the germline V gene, CDR1 is SQVTM and CDR2 is ANQGSEA. The CDR3 consists of 14 residues. The ends lost 7 bases at V and 4 bases at J; junction bases unmatched: 10.

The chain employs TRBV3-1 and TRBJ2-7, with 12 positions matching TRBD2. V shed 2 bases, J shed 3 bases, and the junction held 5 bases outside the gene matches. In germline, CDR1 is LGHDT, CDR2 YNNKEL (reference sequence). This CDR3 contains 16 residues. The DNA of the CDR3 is TGTGCCAGCAGCCAACCGACTAGCGGGAGAATCTACGAGCAGTACTTC. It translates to CASSQPTSGRIYEQYF.

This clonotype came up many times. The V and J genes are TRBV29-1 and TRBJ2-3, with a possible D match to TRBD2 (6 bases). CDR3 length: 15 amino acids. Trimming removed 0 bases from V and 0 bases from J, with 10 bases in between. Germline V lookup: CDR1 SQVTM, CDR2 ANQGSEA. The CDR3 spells CSVEEGLRSTDTQYF. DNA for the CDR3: TGCAGCGTTGAAGAGGGACTTAGGAGCACAGATACGCAGTATTTT.

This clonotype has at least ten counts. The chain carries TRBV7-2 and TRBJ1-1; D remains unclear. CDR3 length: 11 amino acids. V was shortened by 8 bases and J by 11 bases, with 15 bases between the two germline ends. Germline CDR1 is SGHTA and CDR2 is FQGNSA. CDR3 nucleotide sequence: TGTGCCAGCGTAACATCCCCCGAGGCTTTCTTT. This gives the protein CASVTSPEAFF.

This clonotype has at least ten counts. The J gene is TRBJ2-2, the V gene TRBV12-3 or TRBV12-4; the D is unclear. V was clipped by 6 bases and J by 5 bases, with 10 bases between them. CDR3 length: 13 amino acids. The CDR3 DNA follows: TGTGCCAGCAGGCCTGGTCAGACCGGGGAGCTGTTTTTT. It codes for CASRPGQTGELFF.

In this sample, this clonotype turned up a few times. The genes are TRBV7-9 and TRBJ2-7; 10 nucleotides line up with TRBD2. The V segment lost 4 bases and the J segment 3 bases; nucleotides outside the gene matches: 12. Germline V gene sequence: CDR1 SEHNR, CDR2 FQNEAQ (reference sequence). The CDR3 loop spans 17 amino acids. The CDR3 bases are TGTGCCAGCAGCTCCCTCCTCGCTAGCGGGAGTCTCTACGAGCAGTACTTC. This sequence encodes CASSSLLASGSLYEQYF.

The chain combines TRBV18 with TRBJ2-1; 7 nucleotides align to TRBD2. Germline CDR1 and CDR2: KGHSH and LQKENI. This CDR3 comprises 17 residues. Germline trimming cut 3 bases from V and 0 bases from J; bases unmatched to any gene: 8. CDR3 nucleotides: TGTGCCAGCTCACCTCTCCCTGGCGGGAGCTCCTACAATGAGCAGTTCTTC. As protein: CASSPLPGGSSYNEQFF.

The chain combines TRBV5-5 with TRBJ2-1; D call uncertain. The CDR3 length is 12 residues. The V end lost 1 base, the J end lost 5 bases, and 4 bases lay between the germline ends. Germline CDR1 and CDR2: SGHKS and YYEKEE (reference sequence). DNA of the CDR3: TGTGCCAGCAGCTTGCCCAACAATGAGCAGTTCTTC. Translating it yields CASSLPNNEQFF.

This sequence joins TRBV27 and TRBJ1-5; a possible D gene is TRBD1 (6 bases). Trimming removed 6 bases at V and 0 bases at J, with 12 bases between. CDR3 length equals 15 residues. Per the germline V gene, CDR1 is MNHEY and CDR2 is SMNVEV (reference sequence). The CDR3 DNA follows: TGTGCCAGCAGCCCCGGGACACATAGCAATCAGCCCCAGCATTTT. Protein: CASSPGTHSNQPQHF.

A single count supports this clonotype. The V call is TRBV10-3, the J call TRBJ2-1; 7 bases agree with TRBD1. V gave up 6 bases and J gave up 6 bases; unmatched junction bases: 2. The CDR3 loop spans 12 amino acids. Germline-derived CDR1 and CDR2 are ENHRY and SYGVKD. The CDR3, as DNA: TGTGCCATCAGGGACAGGAGCAATGAGCAGTTCTTC. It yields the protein CAIRDRSNEQFF.

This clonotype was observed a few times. The CDR3 DNA follows: TGTGCCAGCAGCGTTGAGGACTGGCGCACAGATACGCAGTATTTT. It translates to CASSVEDWRTDTQYF. The chain uses TRBV7-2 and TRBJ2-3, with TRBD2 as a possible D gene (5 bases). The CDR3 is made up of 15 amino acids. Between the trimmed V and J ends, which lost 5 bases and 1 base, there was a span of 13 bases. CDR1 is SGHTA, CDR2 FQGNSA, per germline.

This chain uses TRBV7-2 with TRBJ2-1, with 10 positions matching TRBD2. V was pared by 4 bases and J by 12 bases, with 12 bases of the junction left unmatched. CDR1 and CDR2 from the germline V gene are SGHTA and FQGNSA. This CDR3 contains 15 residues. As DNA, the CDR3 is TGTGCCAGCAGCTACCAAGGGCTAGCGGGAGCGGTGCAGTTCTTC. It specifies CASSYQGLAGAVQFF.

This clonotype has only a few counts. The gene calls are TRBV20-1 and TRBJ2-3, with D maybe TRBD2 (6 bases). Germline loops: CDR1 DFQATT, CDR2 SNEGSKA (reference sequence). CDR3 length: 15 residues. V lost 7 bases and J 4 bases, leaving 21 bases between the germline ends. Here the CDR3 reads CSVRRGAGGSDTQYF. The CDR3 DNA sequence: TGCAGTGTACGACGAGGTGCCGGGGGTTCAGATACGCAGTATTTT.

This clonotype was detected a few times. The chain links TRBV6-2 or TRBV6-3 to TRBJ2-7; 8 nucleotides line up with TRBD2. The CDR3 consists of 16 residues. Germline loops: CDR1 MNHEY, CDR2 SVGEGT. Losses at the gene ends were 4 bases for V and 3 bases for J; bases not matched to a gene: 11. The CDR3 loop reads CASSSPLAGGVYEQYF. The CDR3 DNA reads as TGTGCCAGCAGTTCCCCCTTGGCGGGAGGAGTCTACGAGCAGTACTTC.

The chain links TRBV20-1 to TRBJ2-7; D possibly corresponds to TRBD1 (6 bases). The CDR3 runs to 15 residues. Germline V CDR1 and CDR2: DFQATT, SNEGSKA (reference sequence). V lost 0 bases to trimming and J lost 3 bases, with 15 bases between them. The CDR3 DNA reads TGCAGTGCTAGAGATTCCGGGACACAAATCTACGAGCAGTACTTC. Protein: CSARDSGTQIYEQYF.

Here the CDR3 reads CAISASTDTQYF. The CDR3 region has the DNA TGTGCCATCAGCGCTAGCACAGATACGCAGTATTTT. This chain links TRBV10-3 with TRBJ2-3; D ambiguous. CDR3 length: 12 amino acids. Between the trimmed V and J ends, which lost 6 bases and 0 bases, there was a span of 4 bases. Per the germline V gene, CDR1 is ENHRY and CDR2 is SYGVKD.

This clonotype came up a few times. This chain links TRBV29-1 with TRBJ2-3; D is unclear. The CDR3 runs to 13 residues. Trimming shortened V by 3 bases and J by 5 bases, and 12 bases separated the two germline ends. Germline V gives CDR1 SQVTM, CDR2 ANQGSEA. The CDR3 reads CSVDEIVGDTQYF. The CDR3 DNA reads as TGCAGCGTTGATGAGATAGTGGGAGATACGCAGTATTTT.